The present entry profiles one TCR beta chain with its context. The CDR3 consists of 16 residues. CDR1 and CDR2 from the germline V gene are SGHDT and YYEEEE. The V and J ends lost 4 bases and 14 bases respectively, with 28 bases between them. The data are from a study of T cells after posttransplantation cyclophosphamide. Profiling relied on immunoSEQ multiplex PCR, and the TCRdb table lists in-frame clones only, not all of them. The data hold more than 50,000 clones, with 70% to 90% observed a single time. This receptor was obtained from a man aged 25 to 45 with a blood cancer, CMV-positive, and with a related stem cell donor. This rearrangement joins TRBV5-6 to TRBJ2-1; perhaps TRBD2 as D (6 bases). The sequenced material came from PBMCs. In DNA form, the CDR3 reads TGTGCCAGCAGCCCGGGGGTCCTTCCCATCCCGGGGCTGAAGTTCTTC. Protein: CASSPGVLPIPGLKFF.